This is a list of T cell receptor beta chains from one sample in a study of blood T cell repertoires in COVID-19. TCRdb's copy holds only in-frame clones and misses some; the assay was immunoSEQ multiplex PCR. Counted here are 250,000 or so clones, around nine tenths occurring once; the ten biggest clones make up roughly 1.6%. The sequenced sample consisted of PBMCs or T cells enriched from blood (not recorded which). The source is a woman in her fifties or sixties who had recovered from COVID-19. Each CDR3 is given with its conserved first and last residue. D genes are given only for firm matches. Only part of the rows carry a size: once, few, many, or a class if the clone is expanded.

TRBV30	.	once	TRBJ1-1	13	TGTGCCTGGAACCCAGTGGGAGACACTGAAGCTTTCTTT	CAWNPVGDTEAFF
TRBV4-2	TRBD1	.	TRBJ1-2	13	TGTGCCAGCAGCCAAGGGGGACAGGTCGGCTACACCTTC	CASSQGGQVGYTF
TRBV7-9	TRBD1	.	TRBJ1-4	16	TGTGCCAGCAGCCGAAATACTGACAGGGTTGATGAAAAACTGTTTTTT	CASSRNTDRVDEKLFF
TRBV18	.	.	TRBJ2-2	13	TGTGCCAGCTCACCACCTAGCACCGGGGAGCTGTTTTTT	CASSPPSTGELFF
TRBV2	TRBD2	.	TRBJ2-7	14	TGTGCCAGCCGTCAGGGACTAGCGGGCTACGAGCAGTACTTC	CASRQGLAGYEQYF
TRBV28	.	.	TRBJ2-1	14	TGTGCCAGCTCCCGGGATATGGCAGGCAATGAGCAGTTCTTC	CASSRDMAGNEQFF
TRBV25-1	.	.	TRBJ2-1	14	TGTGCCAGCAGCGAAGTTTCTCGGGGCAATGAGCAGTTCTTC	CASSEVSRGNEQFF
TRBV12-3/TRBV12-4	.	.	TRBJ2-3	13	TGTGCCAGCAGCATAGAGAGCACAGATACGCAGTATTTT	CASSIESTDTQYF
TRBV11-2	.	once	TRBJ1-3	15	TGTGCCAGCAGCTTAGTTCCAGGGACTGGAAACACCATATATTTT	CASSLVPGTGNTIYF
TRBV18	TRBD2	.	TRBJ2-2	16	TGTGCCAGCTCACTGATGACTAGCGGGAGCACCGGGGAGCTGTTTTTT	CASSLMTSGSTGELFF
TRBV18	.	.	TRBJ1-6	20	TGTGCCAGCTCACCGATTGGCGGTTTATCTCAGTACAGGAATAATTCACCCCTCCACTTT	CASSPIGGLSQYRNNSPLHF
TRBV9	.	few	TRBJ1-5	14	TGTGCCAGCAGCCAGGGGAATAGCAATCAGCCCCAGCATTTT	CASSQGNSNQPQHF
TRBV18	.	few	TRBJ1-4	14	TGTGCCAGCTCACGGTCCAGGGTCAACGAAAAACTGTTTTTT	CASSRSRVNEKLFF
TRBV5-5	.	many	TRBJ1-2	15	TGTGCCAGCAGCTTGGCCAGGCAGGGCTACCACGGCTACACCTTC	CASSLARQGYHGYTF
TRBV6-5	TRBD1	once	TRBJ2-2	14	TGTGCCAGCAGTCCGCCGGGACAGCGATTGGAGCTGTTTTTT	CASSPPGQRLELFF
TRBV7-3	TRBD1	.	TRBJ2-3	15	TGTGCCAGCAGCCCTACAGGGGGCGCATCCGATACGCAGTATTTT	CASSPTGGASDTQYF
TRBV28	.	.	TRBJ2-2	11	TGTGCCAGCAGTTTTAGCGGGGAGCTGTTTTTT	CASSFSGELFF
TRBV9	TRBD1	.	TRBJ1-5	15	TGTGCCAGCAGCGCCGGGACAGGACAATCGGAGCCCCAGCATTTT	CASSAGTGQSEPQHF
TRBV5-5	TRBD1	.	TRBJ2-7	16	TGTGCCAGCAGCTACCGGGGACAGGGGGCCCAAGGCGAGCAGTACTTC	CASSYRGQGAQGEQYF
TRBV6-5	TRBD1	.	TRBJ1-5	15	TGTGCCAGCAGAAGACAGGGGGGAAGCAATCAGCCCCAGCATTTT	CASRRQGGSNQPQHF
TRBV5-8	TRBD2	.	TRBJ2-7	13	TGTGCCAGCAGCCCTCCTAGCGGGGTCGAGCAGTACTTC	CASSPPSGVEQYF
TRBV2	.	.	TRBJ1-1	14	TGTGCCACCAAGTCAGAGGGTGGATTCACTGAAGCTTTCTTT	CATKSEGGFTEAFF
TRBV5-1	.	.	TRBJ2-3	17	TGCGCCAGCAGCTTGGGGGATAGCGGAACTAGCACAGATACGCAGTATTTT	CASSLGDSGTSTDTQYF
TRBV13	.	.	TRBJ2-7	12	TGTGCCAGCAGCACCCGGGACACCGAGCAGTACTTC	CASSTRDTEQYF
TRBV28	.	.	TRBJ2-1	15	TGTGCCAGTCGACTCAGCAGGGGTTCCTACAATGAGCAGTTCTTC	CASRLSRGSYNEQFF
TRBV15	.	.	TRBJ1-1	15	TGTGCCACCAGCGGAGGGGGGGTCCCGAGCACTGAAGCTTTCTTT	CATSGGGVPSTEAFF
TRBV5-4	.	.	TRBJ2-7	15	TGTGCCAGCAGCCCGGCGGGACTGGAACTCTACGAGCAGTACTTC	CASSPAGLELYEQYF
TRBV11-2	TRBD2	.	TRBJ2-7	16	TGTGCCAGCAGCTTATTGACGGGAGGAACGGGCTACGAGCAGTACTTC	CASSLLTGGTGYEQYF
TRBV14	.	.	TRBJ1-1	14	TGTGCCAGCAGCCCCGGGATTTTGAACACTGAAGCTTTCTTT	CASSPGILNTEAFF
TRBV11-2	.	.	TRBJ1-3	14	TGTGCCAGCAGCTTCCCCTATTTTGGAAACACCATATATTTT	CASSFPYFGNTIYF
TRBV2	.	.	TRBJ1-2	12	TGTGCCAGCAGGACAGACCTCTATGGCTACACCTTC	CASRTDLYGYTF
TRBV7-8	TRBD2	few	TRBJ2-7	16	TGTGCCAGCAGGATTACGGGGACTAGCGGGAGGAATGAGCAGTACTTC	CASRITGTSGRNEQYF
TRBV10-3	.	.	TRBJ1-5	15	TGTGCCATCAGTGATTCCGAGAATAGCAATCAGCCCCAGCATTTT	CAISDSENSNQPQHF
TRBV7-6	.	.	TRBJ2-2	14	TGTGCCAGCAGCTTAACAGAGAACACCGGGGAGCTGTTTTTT	CASSLTENTGELFF
TRBV20-1	.	.	TRBJ1-5	16	TGCAGTGCCAGTACCCACGGGACAAATTATCCTCAGCCCCAGCATTTT	CSASTHGTNYPQPQHF
TRBV18	.	.	TRBJ2-1	15	TGTGCCAGCTCACCACCGGATGGGCCCTACAATGAGCAGTTCTTC	CASSPPDGPYNEQFF
TRBV30	.	.	TRBJ2-1	11	TGTGCCTGGGTACAGCGGAATGAGCAGTTCTTC	CAWVQRNEQFF
TRBV19	TRBD1	.	TRBJ1-6	18	TGTGCCAGTAGTATCCCTGCGACAGGGGGAGTAGGTCCTTCACCCCTCCACTTT	CASSIPATGGVGPSPLHF
TRBV24-1	TRBD2	.	TRBJ2-5	19	TGTGCCACCAGTGATCGACTAGCGGGGGGAACGGGAGGGCAAGAGACCCAGTACTTC	CATSDRLAGGTGGQETQYF
TRBV5-4	.	.	TRBJ2-7	12	TGTGCCAGCAGCACCATCGGGTACGAGCAGTACTTC	CASSTIGYEQYF
TRBV5-6	TRBD1	.	TRBJ1-3	16	TGTGCCAGCAGCATAAGGGGACAGGGGCTACTAAACGCCATATATTTT	CASSIRGQGLLNAIYF